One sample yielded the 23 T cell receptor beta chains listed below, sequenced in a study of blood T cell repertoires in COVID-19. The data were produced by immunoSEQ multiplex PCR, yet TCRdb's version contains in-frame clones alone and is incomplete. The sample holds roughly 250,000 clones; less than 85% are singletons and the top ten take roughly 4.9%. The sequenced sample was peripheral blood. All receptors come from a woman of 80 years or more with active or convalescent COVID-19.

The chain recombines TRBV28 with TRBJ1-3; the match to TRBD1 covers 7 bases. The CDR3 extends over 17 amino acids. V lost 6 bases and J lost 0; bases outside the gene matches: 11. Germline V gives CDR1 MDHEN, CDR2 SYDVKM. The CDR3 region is CASSLWGTVSSGNTIYF. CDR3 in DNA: TGTGCCAGCAGCCTCTGGGGGACAGTGAGCTCTGGAAACACCATATATTTT.

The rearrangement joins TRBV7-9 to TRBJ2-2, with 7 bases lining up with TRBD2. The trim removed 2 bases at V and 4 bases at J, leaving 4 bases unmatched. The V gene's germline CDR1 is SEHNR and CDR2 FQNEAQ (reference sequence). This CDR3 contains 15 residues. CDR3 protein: CASSLTSARTGELFF. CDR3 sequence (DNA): TGTGCCAGCAGCTTAACTAGCGCTCGCACCGGGGAGCTGTTTTTT.

As DNA, the CDR3 is TGTGCCAGCAGCTTGGGGGACTCCCTCTCTGGAAACACCATATATTTT. It translates to CASSLGDSLSGNTIYF. The rearrangement links TRBV5-6 to TRBJ1-3, with a tentative D call TRBD1 (5 bases). Trimming cost V 0 bases and J 0 bases, with 10 bases left between them. The CDR3 totals 16 residues. Germline CDR1 reads SGHDT; CDR2 reads YYEEEE.

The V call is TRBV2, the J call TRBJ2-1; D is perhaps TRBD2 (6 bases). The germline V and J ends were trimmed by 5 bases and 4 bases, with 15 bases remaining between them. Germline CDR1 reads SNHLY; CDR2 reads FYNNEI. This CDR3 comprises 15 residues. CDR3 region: CASSTGLTPYNEQFF. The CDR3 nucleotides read TGTGCCAGCAGTACAGGACTAACCCCTTACAATGAGCAGTTCTTC.

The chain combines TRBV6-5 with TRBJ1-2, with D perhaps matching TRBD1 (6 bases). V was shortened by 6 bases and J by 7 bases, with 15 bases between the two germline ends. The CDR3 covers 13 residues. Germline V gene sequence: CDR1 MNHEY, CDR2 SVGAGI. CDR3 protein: CASRKGQGGGYTF. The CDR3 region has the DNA TGTGCCAGCAGAAAGGGACAAGGCGGTGGCTACACCTTC.

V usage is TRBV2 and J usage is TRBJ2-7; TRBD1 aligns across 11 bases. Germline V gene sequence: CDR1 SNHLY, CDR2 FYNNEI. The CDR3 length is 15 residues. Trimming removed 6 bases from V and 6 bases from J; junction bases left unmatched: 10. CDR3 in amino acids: CASSPGGTGGVEQYF. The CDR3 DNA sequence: TGTGCCAGCAGCCCTGGGGGGACAGGGGGTGTCGAGCAGTACTTC.

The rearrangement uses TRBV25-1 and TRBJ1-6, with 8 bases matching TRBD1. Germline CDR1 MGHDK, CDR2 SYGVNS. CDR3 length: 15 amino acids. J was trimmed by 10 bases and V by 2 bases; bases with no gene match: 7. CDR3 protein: CASSELSTGVSPLHF. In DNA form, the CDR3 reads TGTGCCAGCAGTGAACTATCGACAGGGGTGTCACCCCTCCACTTT.

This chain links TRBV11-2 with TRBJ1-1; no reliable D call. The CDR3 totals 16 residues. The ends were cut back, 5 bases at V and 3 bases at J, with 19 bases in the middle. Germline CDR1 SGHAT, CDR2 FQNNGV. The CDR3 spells CASSPRGIGLDTEAFF. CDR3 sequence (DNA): TGTGCCAGCAGCCCACGGGGAATAGGGTTGGACACTGAAGCTTTCTTT.

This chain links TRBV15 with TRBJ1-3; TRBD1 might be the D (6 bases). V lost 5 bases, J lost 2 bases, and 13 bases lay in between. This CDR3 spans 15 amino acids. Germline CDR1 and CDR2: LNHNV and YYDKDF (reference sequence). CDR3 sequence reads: CATSAQGDTGNTIYF. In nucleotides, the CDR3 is TGTGCCACCAGCGCACAGGGAGATACTGGAAACACCATATATTTT. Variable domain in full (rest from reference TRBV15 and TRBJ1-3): DAMVIQNPRYQVTQFGKPVTLSCSQTLNHNVMYWYQQKSSQAPKLLFHYYDKDFNNEADTPDNFQSRRPNTSFCFLDIRSPGLGDTAMYLCATSAQGDTGNTIYFGEGSWLTVV.

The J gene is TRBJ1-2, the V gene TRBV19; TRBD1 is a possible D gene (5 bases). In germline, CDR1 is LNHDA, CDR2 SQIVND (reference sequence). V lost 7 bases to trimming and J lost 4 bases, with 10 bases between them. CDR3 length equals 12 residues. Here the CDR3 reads CASTTTVYGYTF. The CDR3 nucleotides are TGTGCCAGTACCACGACAGTCTATGGCTACACCTTC.

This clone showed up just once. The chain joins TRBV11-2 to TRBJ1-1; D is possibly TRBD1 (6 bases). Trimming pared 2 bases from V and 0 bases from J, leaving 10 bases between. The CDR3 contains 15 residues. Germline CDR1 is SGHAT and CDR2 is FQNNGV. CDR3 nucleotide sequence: TGTGCCAGCAGCTTAACAGGGATGATGAACACTGAAGCTTTCTTT. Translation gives CASSLTGMMNTEAFF.

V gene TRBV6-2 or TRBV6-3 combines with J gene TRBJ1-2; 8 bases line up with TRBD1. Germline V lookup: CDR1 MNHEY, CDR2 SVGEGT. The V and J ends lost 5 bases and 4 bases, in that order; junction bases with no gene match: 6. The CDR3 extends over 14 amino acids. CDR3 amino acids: CASSTTGGTYGYTF. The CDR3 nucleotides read TGTGCCAGCAGTACAACAGGGGGTACCTATGGCTACACCTTC.

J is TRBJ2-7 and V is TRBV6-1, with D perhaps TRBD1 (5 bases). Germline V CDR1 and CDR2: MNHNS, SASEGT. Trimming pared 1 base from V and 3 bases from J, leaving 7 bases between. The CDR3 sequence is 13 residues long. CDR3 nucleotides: TGTGCCAGCAGTGAAGGACAGTTCTACGAGCAGTACTTC. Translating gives CASSEGQFYEQYF.

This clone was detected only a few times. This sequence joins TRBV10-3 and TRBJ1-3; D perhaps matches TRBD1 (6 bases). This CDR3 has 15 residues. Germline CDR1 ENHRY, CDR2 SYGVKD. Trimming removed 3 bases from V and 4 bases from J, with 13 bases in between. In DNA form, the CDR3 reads TGTGCCATCAGTGAACGGGGGGCGCGAGGAAACACCATATATTTT. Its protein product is CAISERGARGNTIYF.

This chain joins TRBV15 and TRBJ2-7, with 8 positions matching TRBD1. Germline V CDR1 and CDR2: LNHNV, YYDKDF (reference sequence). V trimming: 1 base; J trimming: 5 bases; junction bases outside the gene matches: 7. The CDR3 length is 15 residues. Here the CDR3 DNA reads TGTGCCACCAGCAGAGCGACAGGGGCTAGCGACGAGCAGTACTTC. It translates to CATSRATGASDEQYF.

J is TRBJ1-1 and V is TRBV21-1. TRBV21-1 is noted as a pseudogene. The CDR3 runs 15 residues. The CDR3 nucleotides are TGTGCCAGCAGCAAATGGCAGGGCGGGATCGCTGAAGCTTTCTTT. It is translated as CASSKWQGGIAEAFF.

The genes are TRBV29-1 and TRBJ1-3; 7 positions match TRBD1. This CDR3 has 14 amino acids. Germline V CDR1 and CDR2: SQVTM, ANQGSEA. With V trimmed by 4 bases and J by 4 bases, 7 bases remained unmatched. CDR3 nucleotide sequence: TGCAGCGTTGGGGTGACAGGGCGGGGAAACACCATATATTTT. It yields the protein CSVGVTGRGNTIYF. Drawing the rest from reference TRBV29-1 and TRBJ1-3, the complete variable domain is SAVISQKPSRDICQRGTSLTIQCQVDSQVTMMFWYRQQPGQSLTLIATANQGSEATYESGFVIDKFPISRPNLTFSTLTVSNMSPEDSSIYLCSVGVTGRGNTIYFGEGSWLTVV.

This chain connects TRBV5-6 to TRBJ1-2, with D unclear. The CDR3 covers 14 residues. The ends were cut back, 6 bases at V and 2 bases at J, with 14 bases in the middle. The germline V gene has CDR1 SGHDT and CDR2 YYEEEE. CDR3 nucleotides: TGTGCCAGCACCTTTGGACTGGCGAACTATGGCTACACCTTC. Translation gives CASTFGLANYGYTF.

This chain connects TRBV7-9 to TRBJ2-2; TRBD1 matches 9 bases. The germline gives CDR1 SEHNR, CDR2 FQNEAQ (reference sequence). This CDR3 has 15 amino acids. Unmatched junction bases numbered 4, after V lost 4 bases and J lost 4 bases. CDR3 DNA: TGTGCCAGCAGCTCCTGGACAGGGGCCACCGGGGAGCTGTTTTTT. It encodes CASSSWTGATGELFF.

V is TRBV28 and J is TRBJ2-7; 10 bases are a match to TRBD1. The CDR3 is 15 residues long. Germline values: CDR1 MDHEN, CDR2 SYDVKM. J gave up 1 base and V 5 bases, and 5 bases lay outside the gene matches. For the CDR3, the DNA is TGTGCCAGCAGTCCCCGGACAGGGGGATCCTACGAGCAGTACTTC. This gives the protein CASSPRTGGSYEQYF.

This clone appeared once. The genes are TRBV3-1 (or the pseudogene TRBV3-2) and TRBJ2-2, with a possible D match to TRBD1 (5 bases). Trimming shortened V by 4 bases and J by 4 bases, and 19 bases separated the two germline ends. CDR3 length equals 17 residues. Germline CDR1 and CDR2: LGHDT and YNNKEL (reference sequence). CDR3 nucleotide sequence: TGTGCCAGCAGCCCTGACGACAGACGGTGGGTCACCGGGGAGCTGTTTTTT. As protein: CASSPDDRRWVTGELFF.

The DNA of the CDR3 is TGTGCCAGCAGCCCTAAAGGAAGACAGGGGGCTGGCAAAAACATTCAGTACTTC. As protein: CASSPKGRQGAGKNIQYF. The chain links TRBV7-2 to TRBJ2-4; 10 bases map to TRBD1. Per the germline V gene, CDR1 is SGHTA and CDR2 is FQGNSA. CDR3 length: 18 residues. The J segment lost 3 bases and the V segment lost 5 bases, leaving 13 bases of the junction unmatched.

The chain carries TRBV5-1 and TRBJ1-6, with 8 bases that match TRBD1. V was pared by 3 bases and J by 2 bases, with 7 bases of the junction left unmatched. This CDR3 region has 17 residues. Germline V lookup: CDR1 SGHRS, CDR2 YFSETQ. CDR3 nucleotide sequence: TGCGCCAGCAGCTCCGGACAGGGTGGAACCTATAATTCACCCCTCCACTTT. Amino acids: CASSSGQGGTYNSPLHF.